The sequence of this T cell receptor (beta chain) was determined in a study of blood T cell repertoires in COVID-19. Study-wide background: Italy, Spain and the United States were the sources of the convalescent and acute COVID-19 samples.

Assay: immunoSEQ multiplex PCR; the TCRdb copy retains only in-frame clones and omits some. The repertoire holds around 170,000 clones, with around 86% as singletons. Sample: peripheral blood. This TCR derives from a woman in her 40s with acute or convalescent COVID-19.

This CDR3 is CAWEYPTGTEAFF. The CDR3 DNA follows: TGTGCCTGGGAGTATCCCACAGGGACTGAAGCTTTCTTT. The chain couples TRBV30 to TRBJ1-1; perhaps TRBD1 as D (6 bases). Germline CDR1 is GTSNPN and CDR2 is SVGIG (reference sequence). The CDR3 runs to 13 residues. V was cut by 5 bases and J by 5 bases, with 15 bases left in between.